This T cell receptor (beta chain) was recovered during a study of T cell changes during pregnancy in multiple sclerosis. This clone occurred once. The CDR3 runs 14 residues. CDR1 and CDR2 (germline): LNHDA, SQIVND (reference sequence). V was trimmed by 6 bases and J by 1 base, leaving 13 bases between them. Clones were sequenced by immunoSEQ multiplex PCR, and TCRdb holds only the in-frame ones, with some missing. This sample carries around 62,000 clones, less than 95% of them seen once, and the ten largest clones take more than 1.4%. V gene TRBV19 combines with J gene TRBJ2-7; weak D call: TRBD1 (6 bases). This clonotype was obtained from a female donor with multiple sclerosis, enrolled in a pregnancy study. The source material was peripheral blood, sampled in the third trimester of pregnancy. CDR3 in amino acids: CASSPTGLSYEQYF. Here the CDR3 DNA reads TGTGCCAGTAGCCCCACAGGGTTATCCTACGAGCAGTACTTC.